The 16 T cell receptor beta chains presented below share a single source sample, sequenced in a study of post-analysis software for immune sequencing data. Unique molecular identifiers were present in the TCR beta cDNA libraries. One entry per CDR3 protein, called by TCRdb with MiXCR from the PCR reads. Among roughly 580,000 distinct CDR3 sequences listed, roughly two fifths were seen once. Findings and caveats of the study: Included in a set of roughly five TRBV segments more frequent in patients than controls were TRBV5-6, TRBV5-1 and TRBV20-1.

The antigens of these receptors remain unknown. Sequenced material: blood. The receptors originated from a girl aged 10 to 17 with multiple sclerosis.

The rearrangement links TRBV20-1 to TRBJ2-1, with D possibly called TRBD1 or TRBD2 (5 bases each). V gave up 5 bases and J gave up 9 bases, with 11 bases separating them. There are 11 residues in the CDR3. Germline-derived CDR1 and CDR2 are DFQATT and SNEGSKA (reference sequence). CDR3 nucleotide sequence: TGCAGTGCTCCTGGGACGAGTGAGCAGTTCTTC. The encoded protein is CSAPGTSEQFF.

The chain recombines TRBV20-1 with TRBJ2-5; TRBD1 agrees at 9 bases. CDR1 is DFQATT, CDR2 SNEGSKA, per germline (reference sequence). Unmatched junction bases numbered 11, after V lost 1 base and J lost 5 bases. The CDR3 sequence is 16 residues long. This CDR3 reads CSARVGVGTGRETQYF. For the CDR3, the DNA is TGCAGTGCTAGAGTAGGGGTCGGGACAGGGAGGGAGACCCAGTACTTC.

This chain links TRBV4-1 with TRBJ2-2; D might be TRBD2 (6 bases). This CDR3 has 15 residues. CDR1 is MGHRA, CDR2 YSYEKL, per germline. V was shortened by 4 bases and J by 6 bases, with 15 bases between the two germline ends. The CDR3 sequence is CASSLTSGEPGELFF. The CDR3 DNA reads TGCGCCAGCAGCCTCACGTCGGGGGAGCCCGGGGAGCTGTTTTTT.

The table lists this clonotype with a few counts. One end of the junction does not line up with germline, which may come from a read error. This chain uses TRBV27 with TRBJ2-3; the D gene could be TRBD1 or TRBD2 (5 bases each). CDR3 size: 15 residues. CDR1 MNHEY and CDR2 SMNVEV come from the germline V gene (reference sequence). The CDR3 is CASTTTPSSTGTQYF. The CDR3 region has the DNA TGTGCCAGCACCACCACGCCCTCTAGCACAGGTACGCAGTATTTT.

This chain uses TRBV7-6 with TRBJ1-2; TRBD1 might be the D (5 bases). The CDR3 has 13 amino acids. V lost 8 bases and J 5 bases, leaving 15 bases between the germline ends. Germline V gives CDR1 SGHVS, CDR2 FNYEAQ. The CDR3 nucleotides read TGTGCCAGCGGGGGAGGGAGTACTTATGGCTACACCTTC. Its protein is CASGGGSTYGYTF. Complete variable domain (other parts from reference TRBV7-6 and TRBJ1-2): GAGVSQSPRYKVTKRGQDVALRCDPISGHVSLYWYRQALGQGPEFLTYFNYEAQQDKSGLPNDRFSAERPEGSISTLTIQRTEQRDSAMYRCASGGGSTYGYTFGSGTRLTVV.

This rearrangement joins TRBV12-3 or TRBV12-4 to TRBJ2-4, with 11 bases identical to TRBD2. V dropped 3 bases and J dropped 0; count of bases not matched to a gene: 7. The CDR3 length is 18 residues. CDR3 in DNA: TGTGCCAGCAGTTTGCCTAGCGGGGGGCGGCTAGCCAAAAACATTCAGTACTTC. Its protein is CASSLPSGGRLAKNIQYF.

This clonotype was observed a handful of times. The chain joins TRBV10-3 to TRBJ2-1, with D tentatively TRBD1 (6 bases). This CDR3 contains 15 residues. Germline V gives CDR1 ENHRY, CDR2 SYGVKD. Trimming shortened V by 6 bases and J by 8 bases, and 20 bases separated the two germline ends. CDR3 loop: CAIRDAGQGIDEQFF. In DNA form, the CDR3 reads TGTGCCATCAGAGACGCTGGGCAGGGGATCGATGAGCAGTTCTTC.

The chain recombines TRBV3-1 with TRBJ1-2, with 9 bases aligning to TRBD1. Unmatched junction bases numbered 8, after V lost 0 bases and J lost 9 bases. Germline V gene sequence: CDR1 LGHDT, CDR2 YNNKEL (reference sequence). The CDR3 extends over 15 amino acids. The CDR3 sequence is CASSQDRDRVRSYTF. Here the CDR3 DNA reads TGTGCCAGCAGCCAAGATCGGGACAGGGTTAGAAGCTACACCTTC.

This clonotype has a handful of counts. The rearrangement joins TRBV29-1 to TRBJ1-2; D ambiguous. The CDR3 sequence is 13 residues long. Germline CDR1 and CDR2: SQVTM and ANQGSEA. V was cut by 4 bases and J by 6 bases, with 15 bases left in between. The chain's CDR3 is CSVAERRQNGYTF. Written as DNA, the CDR3 is TGCAGCGTTGCTGAGCGGAGACAAAATGGCTACACCTTC.

This clonotype came up a few times. The V gene is TRBV20-1, the J gene TRBJ1-4, with a possible D match to TRBD1 (5 bases). CDR3 size: 14 residues. The V gene lost 7 bases and the J gene lost 0 bases, with 12 bases spanning the gap. Germline values: CDR1 DFQATT, CDR2 SNEGSKA (reference sequence). The chain's CDR3 is CSVPRASTNEKLFF. In DNA, the CDR3 is TGCAGTGTCCCCAGGGCTTCAACTAATGAAAAACTGTTTTTT.

The V and J genes are TRBV5-1 and TRBJ2-3; perhaps TRBD1 as D (6 bases). The CDR3 covers 13 residues. The germline V gene encodes CDR1 SGHRS and CDR2 YFSETQ. V dropped 3 bases and J dropped 2 bases, with 7 bases sitting between them. CDR3 DNA: TGCGCCAGCAGCTGGGGGCACACAGATACGCAGTATTTT. Translating it yields CASSWGHTDTQYF.

This sequence joins TRBV20-1 and TRBJ1-2, with a weak D call TRBD1 (6 bases). Germline V gene data show CDR1 as DFQATT and CDR2 as SNEGSKA (reference sequence). The CDR3 covers 14 residues. V gave up 5 bases and J gave up 4 bases, with 17 bases separating them. The CDR3 loop is CSAPRRGAAYGYTF. The CDR3 nucleotides read TGCAGTGCTCCAAGGAGGGGGGCTGCCTATGGCTACACCTTC.

The chain has TRBV20-1 and TRBJ2-3; either TRBD1 or TRBD2 may fit D (6 bases each). V was pared by 3 bases and J by 6 bases, with 19 bases between. The CDR3 runs to 15 residues. Germline CDR1 and CDR2: DFQATT and SNEGSKA (reference sequence). The CDR3 sequence is CSASIRGRLMDTQYF. CDR3 DNA: TGCAGTGCTAGTATCCGGGGGCGGCTGATGGATACGCAGTATTTT.

The count of this clonotype is one. V and J are TRBV3-1 and TRBJ2-7, with D perhaps TRBD1 (6 bases). The V and J ends lost 2 bases and 9 bases respectively, with 17 bases between them. Per germline, CDR1 LGHDT and CDR2 YNNKEL (reference sequence). The CDR3 totals 14 residues. Here the CDR3 reads CASSQLNQGSGQYF. CDR3 nucleotide sequence: TGTGCCAGCAGCCAACTTAATCAGGGGTCAGGGCAGTACTTC.

This chain uses TRBV7-2 with TRBJ2-5; 14 bases are shared with TRBD2. The CDR3 covers 15 residues. With V trimmed by 4 bases and J by 6 bases, 4 bases remained unmatched. Germline CDR1 reads SGHTA; CDR2 reads FQGNSA. Here the CDR3 reads CASSSTSGGAKTQYF. As DNA, the CDR3 is TGTGCCAGCAGCTCGACTAGCGGGGGGGCTAAGACCCAGTACTTC.

The chain links TRBV20-1 to TRBJ1-2; D perhaps matches TRBD1 (5 bases). V gave up 5 bases and J gave up 0 bases, with 13 bases separating them. The CDR3 extends over 14 amino acids. Germline V gene data show CDR1 as DFQATT and CDR2 as SNEGSKA (reference sequence). The CDR3 loop is CSAFGTAPNYGYTF. CDR3 nucleotide sequence: TGCAGTGCTTTCGGGACTGCACCTAACTATGGCTACACCTTC.